This T cell receptor beta chain is drawn from a study of identical twins. General study findings and limits: Beta out-of-frame twin sharing showed a weaker excess.

The CDR3 is 14 amino acids. The V gene's germline CDR1 is SGHTA and CDR2 FQGNSA. TCRdb used MiXCR to reprocess the 5' RACE reads, holding one entry per CDR3 protein. The sample records approximately 1.8 million distinct CDR3 sequences, around 29% being singletons. Comments on this clonotype: The antigen remains undetermined. A junction end diverges from the germline sequence, so it may reflect a read error.

Sample: cord blood. This clonotype originated in a newborn girl in good health. The rearrangement joins TRBV7-2 to TRBJ2-5; D uncertain. The DNA end favors TRBJ2-7, so the J call may be wrong. CDR3 sequence: CANSLEAIHYEQYF. CDR3 nucleotides: TGTGCCAACAGCTTAGAAGCTATCCACTACGAGCAGTACTTC.